The 31 T cell receptor beta chains given below trace back to one sample, sequenced in a study of blood T cell repertoires in COVID-19. Clones were read by immunoSEQ multiplex PCR, and TCRdb kept only the in-frame ones, dropping some. The sample lists about 200,000 clones, approximately 83% occurring once. Sequencing input: PBMCs or T cells enriched from blood (not recorded which). All receptors derive from a man aged 35-49 years who had recovered from COVID-19.

This clone was seen more than once but under ten times. The chain recombines TRBV7-3 with TRBJ2-2; D unresolved. Trimming left V 1 base short and J 1 base short, with 7 bases between. Germline V gene sequence: CDR1 SGHTA, CDR2 FQGTGA. The CDR3 length is 15 residues. CDR3 coding DNA: TGTGCCAGCAGCTTAAACTCTATGAACACCGGGGAGCTGTTTTTT. It specifies CASSLNSMNTGELFF. The whole variable domain, remainder taken from reference TRBV7-3 and TRBJ2-2, is GAGVSQTPSNKVTEKGKYVELRCDPISGHTALYWYRQSLGQGPEFLIYFQGTGAADDSGLPNDRFFAVRPEGSVSTLKIQRTERGDSAVYLCASSLNSMNTGELFFGEGSRLTVL.

The chain has TRBV4-1 and TRBJ1-2, with TRBD1 as a possible D gene (5 bases). With 1 base removed from V and 4 bases from J, the gap between germline ends came to 16 bases. The CDR3 is 16 residues long. The germline CDR1 and CDR2 sequences are MGHRA and YSYEKL. As DNA, the CDR3 is TGCGCCAGCAGCCAAGGGGGACTTCCCGAGGGCTATGGCTACACCTTC. It encodes CASSQGGLPEGYGYTF.

This clone was counted a single time. The CDR3 protein is CASSSGGPYYGYTF. In nucleotides, the CDR3 is TGTGCCAGCTCATCTGGAGGCCCATACTATGGCTACACCTTC. The chain links TRBV18 to TRBJ1-2; D gene ambiguous. Germline V lookup: CDR1 KGHSH, CDR2 LQKENI. Between the trimmed V and J ends, which lost 5 bases and 3 bases, there was a span of 13 bases. This CDR3 has 14 residues. Looking up the rest from reference TRBV18 and TRBJ1-2 gives the full variable domain: NAGVMQNPRHLVRRRGQEARLRCSPMKGHSHVYWYRQLPEEGLKFMVYLQKENIIDESGMPKERFSAEFPKEGPSILRIQQVVRGDSAAYFCASSSGGPYYGYTFGSGTRLTVV.

The chain combines TRBV28 with TRBJ1-6; D is unclear. Germline loops: CDR1 MDHEN, CDR2 SYDVKM. The CDR3 totals 12 residues. V shed 5 bases and J shed 8 bases, with 7 bases lying between them. The chain's CDR3 is CASSQTYSPLHF. CDR3 nucleotides: TGTGCCAGCAGTCAGACTTATTCACCCCTCCACTTT.

The CDR3 reads CASSEGWGGAERDEQFF. In DNA form, the CDR3 reads TGTGCCAGCAGTGAAGGCTGGGGGGGGGCTGAAAGGGATGAGCAGTTCTTC. This chain connects TRBV2 to TRBJ2-1, with D perhaps matching TRBD2 (7 bases). The V and J ends lost 1 base and 8 bases respectively, with 21 bases between them. The CDR3 contains 17 residues. Germline V gene sequence: CDR1 SNHLY, CDR2 FYNNEI.

This clone was observed a handful of times. This chain uses TRBV19 with TRBJ1-4; maybe TRBD1 (6 bases). Trimming removed 9 bases from V and 12 bases from J, with 11 bases in between. CDR3 length: 10 amino acids. Per germline, CDR1 LNHDA and CDR2 SQIVND (reference sequence). The CDR3 DNA reads as TGTGCCAGAGGGGGGGGAGAACTGTTTTTT. Its protein is CARGGGELFF.

The genes are TRBV18 and TRBJ2-7, with a tentative D call TRBD2 (6 bases). Germline V gene data show CDR1 as KGHSH and CDR2 as LQKENI. The CDR3 is made up of 13 amino acids. Between the trimmed V and J ends, which lost 1 base and 5 bases, there was a span of 9 bases. The CDR3 here is CASSPLGRNEQYF. The DNA for the CDR3 is TGTGCCAGCTCACCACTCGGGAGAAACGAGCAGTACTTC. Full variable domain (missing parts from reference TRBV18 and TRBJ2-7): NAGVMQNPRHLVRRRGQEARLRCSPMKGHSHVYWYRQLPEEGLKFMVYLQKENIIDESGMPKERFSAEFPKEGPSILRIQQVVRGDSAAYFCASSPLGRNEQYFGPGTRLTVT.

Here the CDR3 DNA reads TGTGCCATCAGTGAGGGGACAGATTCTAGCAATCAGCCCCAGCATTTT. Residues: CAISEGTDSSNQPQHF. The chain is built from TRBV10-3 and TRBJ1-5; TRBD1 aligns across 7 bases. The V and J ends lost 2 bases and 0 bases, in that order; junction bases with no gene match: 4. The CDR3 is made up of 16 amino acids. Germline values: CDR1 ENHRY, CDR2 SYGVKD.

This clone was observed a single time. This chain uses TRBV10-3 with TRBJ1-4, with D tentatively TRBD1 (6 bases). The CDR3 covers 11 residues. The V and J ends lost 10 bases and 5 bases respectively, with 8 bases between them. Per the germline V gene, CDR1 is ENHRY and CDR2 is SYGVKD. Here the CDR3 DNA reads TGTGCCACGAGGGGGAATGAAAAACTGTTTTTT. This gives the protein CATRGNEKLFF.

V usage is TRBV3-1 (or the pseudogene TRBV3-2) and J usage is TRBJ2-2, with a tentative D call TRBD2 (5 bases). The ends were cut back, 1 base at V and 4 bases at J, with 16 bases in the middle. The CDR3 sequence is 17 residues long. CDR1 LGHDT and CDR2 YNNKEL come from the germline V gene (reference sequence). Written as DNA, the CDR3 is TGTGCCAGCAGCCAAGCTTTATGGAGGCCAAGCACCGGGGAGCTGTTTTTT. Residues: CASSQALWRPSTGELFF.

The rearrangement joins TRBV28 to TRBJ2-7, with 9 bases aligning to TRBD1. This CDR3 region has 15 residues. J was trimmed by 0 bases and V by 4 bases; bases with no gene match: 4. In germline, CDR1 is MDHEN, CDR2 SYDVKM. For the CDR3, the DNA is TGTGCCAGCAGTTGGGACAGGGTACCCTCCTACGAGCAGTACTTC. Protein sequence: CASSWDRVPSYEQYF.

The genes are TRBV6-5 and TRBJ1-2; TRBD1 matches 12 bases. This CDR3 is 14 amino acids long. Trimming took 8 bases from V and 6 from J; bases not matched to a gene: 7. CDR1 and CDR2 from the germline V gene are MNHEY and SVGAGI. The CDR3 spells CASLSRDRGHGYTF. CDR3 nucleotide sequence: TGTGCCAGCCTTTCCCGGGACAGGGGGCATGGCTACACCTTC.

The chain is built from TRBV3-1 (or the pseudogene TRBV3-2) and TRBJ2-7, with 8 bases fitting TRBD1. Germline assignment: CDR1 LGHDT and CDR2 YNNKEL (reference sequence). V lost 0 bases, J lost 4 bases, and 5 bases stayed unmatched. The CDR3 is 15 amino acids. The CDR3 region is CASSQDGQGAYEQYF. CDR3 sequence (DNA): TGTGCCAGCAGCCAAGACGGGCAGGGGGCGTACGAGCAGTACTTC.

The rearrangement joins TRBV19 to TRBJ1-5; D call uncertain. The ends were cut back, 2 bases at V and 3 bases at J, with 8 bases in the middle. Germline CDR1 LNHDA, CDR2 SQIVND (reference sequence). This CDR3 spans 14 amino acids. Written as DNA, the CDR3 is TGTGCCAGTAGTATACAGGTCCCCAATCAGCCCCAGCATTTT. As protein: CASSIQVPNQPQHF.

V is TRBV13 and J is TRBJ2-1; 15 positions agree with TRBD2. Germline V lookup: CDR1 PRHDT, CDR2 FYEKMQ (reference sequence). V shed 5 bases, J shed 4 bases, and the junction held 12 bases outside the gene matches. The CDR3 covers 19 residues. The CDR3 DNA is TGTGCCAGCAGCCCAGGAGGGACTAGCGGGGGGACTCCATACAATGAGCAGTTCTTC. Encoded protein: CASSPGGTSGGTPYNEQFF.

The rearrangement links TRBV5-4 to TRBJ1-1, with TRBD1 matching 12 bases. Germline V gene data show CDR1 as SGHNT and CDR2 as YYREEE (reference sequence). With 4 bases clipped from V and 1 base from J, the junction kept 11 bases outside the gene matches. This CDR3 spans 18 amino acids. The CDR3 DNA follows: TGTGCCAGCAGCCCACTGGGCGGGACAGGGGGCGAGAACACTGAAGCTTTCTTT. This codes for CASSPLGGTGGENTEAFF.

V gene TRBV7-9 combines with J gene TRBJ2-7, with D unclear. CDR1 and CDR2 from the germline V gene are SEHNR and FQNEAQ (reference sequence). V shed 1 base and J shed 2 bases, with 12 bases lying between them. This CDR3 is 15 amino acids long. CDR3 protein: CASSLDRHSTYEQYF. The CDR3 DNA reads TGTGCCAGCAGCTTAGATCGACACTCAACCTACGAGCAGTACTTC.

The chain employs TRBV5-1 and TRBJ1-1, with D possibly being TRBD1 (6 bases). The CDR3 runs 13 residues. The V gene lost 7 bases and the J gene lost 1 base, with 11 bases spanning the gap. Germline CDR1 is SGHRS and CDR2 is YFSETQ. This CDR3 is CASGQQGNTEAFF. CDR3 in DNA: TGCGCCAGCGGACAACAGGGGAACACTGAAGCTTTCTTT.

The chain employs TRBV7-9 and TRBJ1-2; 9 bases match TRBD1. Germline V gives CDR1 SEHNR, CDR2 FQNEAQ (reference sequence). This CDR3 is built from 14 residues. V dropped 5 bases and J dropped 8; count of bases not matched to a gene: 9. CDR3 loop: CASSIFDRGGGYTF. In nucleotides, the CDR3 is TGTGCCAGCAGCATTTTCGACAGGGGGGGCGGCTACACCTTC.

The V gene is TRBV19, the J gene TRBJ2-4; TRBD1 aligns across 8 bases. Trimming at V came to 1 base and at J to 2 bases, leaving 13 bases not matched to a gene. This CDR3 spans 19 amino acids. Germline V gene sequence: CDR1 LNHDA, CDR2 SQIVND (reference sequence). CDR3: CASSIAPRGPLISKNIQYF. The CDR3 DNA is TGTGCCAGTAGTATAGCTCCCAGGGGGCCATTAATTTCCAAAAACATTCAGTACTTC.

The chain couples TRBV30 to TRBJ1-4; 9 bases fit TRBD1. The germline CDR1 and CDR2 sequences are GTSNPN and SVGIG (reference sequence). V shed 1 base, J shed 11 bases, and the junction held 14 bases outside the gene matches. The CDR3 sequence is 16 residues long. The DNA for the CDR3 is TGTGCCTGGAGTGAATCAGCCGGGACAGGGAGGGGGAAACTGTTTTTT. Its translation: CAWSESAGTGRGKLFF.

This chain uses TRBV10-1 with TRBJ2-3; tentatively, D is TRBD1 (6 bases). This CDR3 spans 14 amino acids. CDR1 is WNHNN, CDR2 SYGVQD, per germline (reference sequence). V was trimmed by 5 bases and J by 5 bases, leaving 14 bases between them. The CDR3 DNA reads as TGCGCCAGCAGTTATCAGGGGCCCCGAGATACGCAGTATTTT. Amino acid sequence: CASSYQGPRDTQYF.

The chain carries TRBV3-1 (or the pseudogene TRBV3-2) and TRBJ2-2, with D perhaps matching TRBD1 (6 bases). V was trimmed by 4 bases and J by 6 bases, leaving 15 bases between them. Germline CDR1 reads LGHDT; CDR2 reads YNNKEL (reference sequence). This CDR3 has 15 amino acids. The CDR3 protein is CASSLRGHMSGELFF. DNA of the CDR3: TGTGCCAGCAGCCTTAGGGGACATATGTCCGGGGAGCTGTTTTTT.

CDR3 amino acids: CASSQGQEVYEQYF. For the CDR3, the DNA is TGCGCCAGCAGCCAAGGACAGGAGGTCTACGAGCAGTACTTC. The chain employs TRBV4-3 and TRBJ2-7; weak D call: TRBD1 (6 bases). V was pared by 1 base and J by 3 bases, with 10 bases between. Per the germline V gene, CDR1 is LGHNA and CDR2 is YSLEER. CDR3 size: 14 residues.

This clone turned up a few times. The rearrangement joins TRBV28 to TRBJ1-4, with TRBD1 matching over 7 bases. The germline gives CDR1 MDHEN, CDR2 SYDVKM. V was clipped by 6 bases and J by 6 bases; unmatched bases: 10. The CDR3 loop spans 15 amino acids. CDR3 sequence (DNA): TGTGCCAGCAGAAAAATCCCGGGACAGCATGAAAAACTGTTTTTT. Its protein is CASRKIPGQHEKLFF.

The chain combines TRBV3-1 (or the pseudogene TRBV3-2) with TRBJ2-1; 10 positions match TRBD2. The germline V gene encodes CDR1 LGHDT and CDR2 YNNKEL (reference sequence). The CDR3 spans 16 residues. Trimming removed 1 base from V and 6 bases from J; junction bases left unmatched: 6. The CDR3 DNA sequence: TGTGCCAGCAGCCAAGTCCCTAGCGGGGGTAGCAATGAGCAGTTCTTC. Its translation is CASSQVPSGGSNEQFF.

The chain uses TRBV7-2 and TRBJ1-2, with 11 bases that match TRBD1. The junction had 2 bases not matched to a gene; V was cut back by 4 bases and J by 7 bases. Per germline, CDR1 SGHTA and CDR2 FQGNSA. This CDR3 is 13 amino acids long. The CDR3 DNA sequence: TGTGCCAGCAGCTCGGACAGGGGGCTTGGCTACACCTTC. Its protein is CASSSDRGLGYTF.

The chain recombines TRBV5-1 with TRBJ1-3; unclear D gene. The CDR3 length is 13 residues. CDR1 SGHRS and CDR2 YFSETQ come from the germline V gene. The V end lost 0 bases, the J end lost 3 bases, and 4 bases lay between the germline ends. CDR3 DNA sequence: TGCGCCAGCAGCTTGGGCAGTGGAAACACCATATATTTT. Translated: CASSLGSGNTIYF.

This chain connects TRBV19 to TRBJ1-1; 9 bases are shared with TRBD1. V lost 4 bases, J lost 1 base, and 4 bases stayed unmatched. Germline values: CDR1 LNHDA, CDR2 SQIVND (reference sequence). The CDR3 extends over 15 amino acids. The CDR3 region has the DNA TGTGCCAGTAGTAAAAAGACAGGGGGGAACACTGAAGCTTTCTTT. Amino acids: CASSKKTGGNTEAFF. The variable domain in full, with the rest retrieved from reference TRBV19 and TRBJ1-1, is DGGITQSPKYLFRKEGQNVTLSCEQNLNHDAMYWYRQDPGQGLRLIYYSQIVNDFQKGDIAEGYSVSREKKESFPLTVTSAQKNPTAFYLCASSKKTGGNTEAFFGQGTRLTVV.

This clone has just a few counts. CDR3 bases: TGTGCCAGCAGTGAACAAAACAGGGGCGGGGGCTACACCTTC. As protein: CASSEQNRGGGYTF. The chain is built from TRBV2 and TRBJ1-2; 7 bases fit TRBD1. J lost 8 bases, V lost 2 bases, and 8 bases had no gene match. The germline gives CDR1 SNHLY, CDR2 FYNNEI. The CDR3 loop spans 14 amino acids.

The rearrangement joins TRBV19 to TRBJ1-6; D might be TRBD1 (6 bases). Looked up from germline, CDR1 is LNHDA and CDR2 is SQIVND (reference sequence). The CDR3 extends over 15 amino acids. V lost 4 bases and J 6 bases, leaving 13 bases between the germline ends. CDR3: CASSTETGFNSPLHF. DNA of the CDR3: TGTGCCAGTAGTACAGAAACAGGGTTTAATTCACCCCTCCACTTT. The full variable domain, with the rest looked up from reference TRBV19 and TRBJ1-6, is DGGITQSPKYLFRKEGQNVTLSCEQNLNHDAMYWYRQDPGQGLRLIYYSQIVNDFQKGDIAEGYSVSREKKESFPLTVTSAQKNPTAFYLCASSTETGFNSPLHFGNGTRLTVT.